This T cell receptor beta chain is drawn from a study of blood T cell repertoires in COVID-19. The wider study: Donors in the United States, Italy and Spain gave samples during acute or convalescent COVID-19. The analysed material was cDNA or gDNA that came from T cells, B-cell-depleted T cells, or PBMCs.

This clone was seen a few times. In the study's own analysis: Estimation of nucleated cell counts was performed using reference gene primer amplification. Sequencing was performed with immunoSEQ multiplex PCR; in TCRdb, only in-frame clones are kept and a portion is missing. The V and J calls and clone size come from that table; D and trimming were worked out from the DNA. The sample gives about 220,000 clones, roughly 90% of which show up once; 1.9% is in the top ten. The CDR3 runs 17 residues. The V end was cut by 4 bases, the J end by 5 bases, with 22 bases between. CDR1 is SGDLS, CDR2 YYNGEE, per germline.

The sequence was collected from a man aged 40-50 years with active or convalescent COVID-19. The specimen sequenced was peripheral blood. The J gene is TRBJ1-5, the V gene TRBV9; possible D gene TRBD1, 5 bases. CDR3: CASSPSVYPGGDQPQHF. As DNA, the CDR3 is TGTGCCAGCAGCCCTTCCGTTTATCCGGGGGGGGATCAGCCCCAGCATTTT.